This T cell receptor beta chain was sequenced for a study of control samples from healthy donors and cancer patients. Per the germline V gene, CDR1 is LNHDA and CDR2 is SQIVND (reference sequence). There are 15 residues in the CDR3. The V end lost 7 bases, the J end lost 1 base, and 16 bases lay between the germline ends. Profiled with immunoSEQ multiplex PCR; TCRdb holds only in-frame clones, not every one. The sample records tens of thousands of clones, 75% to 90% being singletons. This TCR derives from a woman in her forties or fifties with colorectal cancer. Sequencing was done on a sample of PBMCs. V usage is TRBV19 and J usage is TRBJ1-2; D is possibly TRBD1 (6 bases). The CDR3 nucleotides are TGTGCCAGTAATCACAGGGTCGGCCTTAACTATGGCTACACCTTC. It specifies CASNHRVGLNYGYTF.